Each of the 16 T cell receptor beta chains below was sequenced from the same sample in a study of T-cell reconstitution after alpha-beta-depleted transplantation in children. For TCRbeta, the library was prepared with unique molecular identifiers. TCRdb re-derived calls from the PCR reads in MiXCR, one entry per CDR3 protein. The table lists some 830,000 distinct CDR3 sequences, roughly 15% of them singletons. The material sequenced was PBMCs, mostly from graft donor cells, taken 360 days after TCRalphabeta/CD19-depleted stem cell transplant. Receptors originate from a male patient younger than 18 who had a stem cell transplant for acute lymphoblastic leukemia, so the T cells may come from the graft donor.

V is TRBV19 and J is TRBJ2-3; D is undetermined. Trimming stripped 1 base from V and 4 bases from J, with 18 bases between. Germline assignment: CDR1 LNHDA and CDR2 SQIVND (reference sequence). There are 17 residues in the CDR3. CDR3 DNA: TGTGCCAGTAGTATAGGGGGAAACATCGGAACAGCAGATACGCAGTATTTT. Translation gives CASSIGGNIGTADTQYF.

In this sample, this clonotype turned up a few times. CDR3 sequence: CASSLDGGLTNEQYF. CDR3 DNA sequence: TGTGCCAGCAGCTTAGACGGCGGGCTGACTAACGAGCAGTACTTC. The chain joins TRBV7-3 to TRBJ2-7, with D perhaps TRBD2 (5 bases). The CDR3 has 15 amino acids. Germline loops: CDR1 SGHTA, CDR2 FQGTGA. Between the trimmed V and J ends, which lost 2 bases and 5 bases, there was a span of 16 bases.

This clonotype was detected ten times or more. The rearrangement links TRBV12-3 or TRBV12-4 to TRBJ1-1, with 7 nucleotides matching TRBD1. With 5 bases clipped from V and 1 base from J, the junction kept 7 bases outside the gene matches. The CDR3 is 15 residues long. The DNA for the CDR3 is TGTGCCAGCAGTCCTAGACAGGGAGGGAACACTGAAGCTTTCTTT. Its protein is CASSPRQGGNTEAFF.

This clonotype came up a few times. This rearrangement joins TRBV12-3 or TRBV12-4 to TRBJ2-7; 9 bases match TRBD1. V trimming: 3 bases; J trimming: 6 bases; junction bases outside the gene matches: 12. CDR3 length equals 16 residues. The CDR3 coding sequence is TGTGCCAGCAGTTTCCTCGCCGGGACAGGGAGGCTCGAGCAGTACTTC. Translation gives CASSFLAGTGRLEQYF.

The rearrangement uses TRBV5-1 and TRBJ2-1, with TRBD1 identical over 8 bases. The CDR3 loop spans 16 amino acids. Germline V gene sequence: CDR1 SGHRS, CDR2 YFSETQ. The V segment lost 1 base and the J segment 0 bases; nucleotides outside the gene matches: 3. The CDR3 DNA follows: TGCGCCAGCAGCTTGACAGGGGGGCACTCCTACAATGAGCAGTTCTTC. Translating it yields CASSLTGGHSYNEQFF.

The chain employs TRBV29-1 and TRBJ2-7; tentative D call: TRBD2 (6 bases). The germline CDR1 and CDR2 sequences are SQVTM and ANQGSEA. V was pared by 7 bases and J by 5 bases, with 12 bases between. This CDR3 has 11 amino acids. CDR3 region: CSARRGNEQYF. For the CDR3, the DNA is TGCAGCGCCCGGAGGGGCAACGAGCAGTACTTC.

In its sample, this clonotype was seen many times. V and J are TRBV5-1 and TRBJ2-7; TRBD2 matches at 9 bases. Germline values: CDR1 SGHRS, CDR2 YFSETQ. V lost 0 bases and J lost 4; bases outside the gene matches: 5. CDR3 length: 15 amino acids. CDR3 loop: CASSLGTSASYEQYF. As DNA, the CDR3 is TGCGCCAGCAGCTTGGGGACTAGCGCTTCTTACGAGCAGTACTTC. The variable domain in full, with the rest retrieved from reference TRBV5-1 and TRBJ2-7, is KAGVTQTPRYLIKTRGQQVTLSCSPISGHRSVSWYQQTPGQGLQFLFEYFSETQRNKGNFPGRFSGRQFSNSRSEMNVSTLELGDSALYLCASSLGTSASYEQYFGPGTRLTVT.

The J gene is TRBJ1-4, the V gene TRBV11-2, with 7 bases aligning to TRBD1. Germline CDR1 and CDR2: SGHAT and FQNNGV. The CDR3 runs to 16 residues. V lost 3 bases and J lost 0; bases outside the gene matches: 4. CDR3 sequence reads: CASSFDRAPTNEKLFF. The CDR3 nucleotides are TGTGCCAGCAGCTTTGACAGGGCCCCAACTAATGAAAAACTGTTTTTT.

This clonotype was recorded a few times. This chain joins TRBV20-1 and TRBJ1-5, with D perhaps TRBD1 (5 bases). The CDR3 length is 13 residues. From germline, CDR1 is DFQATT and CDR2 SNEGSKA (reference sequence). Trimming cost V 5 bases and J 5 bases, with 13 bases left between them. Here the CDR3 reads CSAQGGGDQPQHF. Here the CDR3 DNA reads TGCAGTGCTCAAGGCGGGGGGGATCAGCCCCAGCATTTT.

This clonotype was seen only a few times. This chain links TRBV7-9 with TRBJ2-3; 10 nucleotides match TRBD2. The V gene end was trimmed by 5 bases and the J gene end by 2 bases; junction bases not matched to a gene: 10. The CDR3 is made up of 17 amino acids. The germline gives CDR1 SEHNR, CDR2 FQNEAQ (reference sequence). CDR3 residues: CASSPPLAGVTTDTQYF. In nucleotides, the CDR3 is TGTGCCAGCAGCCCCCCCCTAGCGGGAGTTACCACAGATACGCAGTATTTT.

This clonotype was picked up a small number of times. The chain links TRBV4-2 to TRBJ2-1, with 11 bases lining up with TRBD2. V dropped 4 bases and J dropped 6; count of bases not matched to a gene: 8. Germline CDR1 reads LGHNA; CDR2 reads YNFKEQ. The CDR3 is made up of 16 amino acids. This CDR3 reads CASSPRRLAGGNEQFF. The CDR3 DNA follows: TGTGCCAGCAGCCCCCGCCGGCTAGCGGGAGGCAATGAGCAGTTCTTC.

The chain links TRBV4-1 to TRBJ2-5; perhaps TRBD1 as D (6 bases). The germline CDR1 and CDR2 sequences are MGHRA and YSYEKL. This CDR3 has 17 residues. V was pared by 8 bases and J by 2 bases, with 24 bases between. The CDR3 reads CASSRGWDRQDQETQYF. The CDR3 coding sequence is TGCGCCAGCTCCCGGGGATGGGACCGACAGGATCAAGAGACCCAGTACTTC.

This sequence joins TRBV2 and TRBJ1-3; perhaps TRBD1 as D (5 bases). Trimming pared 6 bases from V and 0 bases from J, leaving 12 bases between. Germline CDR1 is SNHLY and CDR2 is FYNNEI. The CDR3 has 15 residues. The CDR3 protein is CASRRDGTSGNTIYF. The CDR3 DNA reads TGTGCCAGCAGACGGGACGGTACCTCTGGAAACACCATATATTTT.

The rearrangement links TRBV6-5 to TRBJ2-1; 8 bases are a match to TRBD1. Trimming at V came to 5 bases and at J to 0 bases, leaving 6 bases not matched to a gene. CDR1 is MNHEY, CDR2 SVGAGI, per germline. The CDR3 consists of 16 residues. The CDR3, as DNA: TGTGCCAGCAGTCTCCTCGGACAGGGCTCCTACAATGAGCAGTTCTTC. Residues: CASSLLGQGSYNEQFF.

The sample holds many counts of this clonotype. The chain has TRBV7-6 and TRBJ2-3; a weak D match, TRBD2 (5 bases). Per the germline V gene, CDR1 is SGHVS and CDR2 is FNYEAQ. This CDR3 has 16 residues. V dropped 3 bases and J dropped 0 bases, with 13 bases sitting between them. The CDR3 is CASSLLAPTSTDTQYF. The CDR3 nucleotides read TGTGCCAGCAGCTTGTTAGCGCCTACGAGCACAGATACGCAGTATTTT.

This clonotype was seen a few times. This sequence joins TRBV29-1 and TRBJ2-1; 11 bases fit TRBD2. Germline V gene sequence: CDR1 SQVTM, CDR2 ANQGSEA. J was trimmed by 8 bases and V by 3 bases; bases with no gene match: 9. The CDR3 is made up of 15 amino acids. The CDR3 bases are TGCAGCGTTGACCGCTTAGCGGGAGGGCTAGATGAGCAGTTCTTC. It yields the protein CSVDRLAGGLDEQFF.